This T cell receptor (beta chain) was found in a study of CD4+ T cells in melanoma. Details on this clone: What it binds is unknown.

The CDR3 is made up of 15 amino acids. Looked up from germline, CDR1 is SGHRS and CDR2 is YFSETQ. The germline V and J ends were trimmed by 3 bases and 6 bases, with 18 bases remaining between them. Clones were read by immunoSEQ multiplex PCR, and TCRdb kept only the in-frame ones, dropping some. The sample records over 9,000 clones, about 70% being singletons. General study points: Reportedly, melanoma neoantigen-specific CD4+ T cells showed varied differentiation states. A reported correlation linked neoantigen-specific CD4+ T cells to CD8+, macrophage and B cell function.

The sample comprised cells from a culture (not recorded whether cultured in vitro). V and J are TRBV5-1 and TRBJ1-2, with D perhaps TRBD1 (5 bases). The receptor comes from a human donor with melanoma. Here the CDR3 reads CASSWTNPTRDGYTF. In DNA, the CDR3 is TGCGCCAGCAGCTGGACAAATCCCACTCGTGATGGCTACACCTTC.